Described below is a single T cell receptor beta chain sequence and its context. The method was immunoSEQ multiplex PCR; TCRdb's version includes in-frame clones alone and lacks a portion of them. The table shows some 97,000 clones, with around 90% occurring only once. The data belong to a study of blood T cell repertoires in COVID-19. Sequencing used peripheral blood. The sequence was obtained from an older woman with acute or convalescent COVID-19.

The chain's CDR3 is CASSDRGQELNYGYTF. The DNA for the CDR3 is TGTGCCAGCAGTGATAGGGGACAGGAGCTTAACTATGGCTACACCTTC. This chain uses TRBV6-1 with TRBJ1-2; 8 nucleotides align to TRBD1. The length of the CDR3 is 16 residues. The trim removed 3 bases at V and 1 base at J, leaving 7 bases unmatched. Germline V CDR1 and CDR2: MNHNS, SASEGT.